The 19 T cell receptor beta chains in this list originate from one sample, sequenced in a study of beta chain features in type 1 diabetes (dated by TCRdb to 2017 to 2018). To prepare the library, the immunoSEQ multiplex PCR assay was applied. The entire amount of isolated RNA was reverse transcribed using the High Capacity cDNA Reverse Transcription Kit, so the sequenced TCRB transcripts were expressed ones. TCRdb limited this immuneACCESS table to in-frame rearrangements with V and J called. A share of clones is missing; checked studies link under half to unresolved V genes, and the rest is unexplained. The sample profile shows hundreds of thousands of clones; around 15% of them were found once. More than 0.08% of the sample rests with the top ten. Sequenced: naive CD4+ T cells from blood. In light of the paper, this sample's cell subset or site label describes: true naive CD4+ T cells. These receptors were collected from a man between 18 and 35 years old in good health.

This clone has more than one count but fewer than ten. The gene calls are TRBV18 and TRBJ1-1; D not resolved. CDR3 length: 14 residues. The ends were cut back, 0 bases at V and 2 bases at J, with 7 bases in the middle. The germline V gene encodes CDR1 KGHSH and CDR2 LQKENI. The CDR3 spells CASSPPSPNTEAFF. CDR3 nucleotide sequence: TGTGCCAGCTCACCACCGAGCCCCAACACTGAAGCTTTCTTT. Complete variable domain (other parts from reference TRBV18 and TRBJ1-1): NAGVMQNPRHLVRRRGQEARLRCSPMKGHSHVYWYRQLPEEGLKFMVYLQKENIIDESGMPKERFSAEFPKEGPSILRIQQVVRGDSAAYFCASSPPSPNTEAFFGQGTRLTVV.

The rearrangement links TRBV27 to TRBJ1-2, with D maybe TRBD1 (6 bases). The ends were cut back, 2 bases at V and 6 bases at J, with 10 bases in the middle. CDR1 MNHEY and CDR2 SMNVEV come from the germline V gene (reference sequence). The CDR3 is 13 residues long. The CDR3, as DNA: TGTGCCAGCAGTTTACAGGGGCTCGATGGCTACACCTTC. It yields the protein CASSLQGLDGYTF.

This clone was found a few times. V gene TRBV7-9 combines with J gene TRBJ2-7, with D perhaps TRBD2 (5 bases). Germline lookup yields CDR1 SEHNR and CDR2 FQNEAQ (reference sequence). CDR3 length: 15 amino acids. Trimming took off 3 bases at V and 1 base at J, with 13 bases between the two ends. The CDR3 sequence: CASSLAGGLSYEQYF. CDR3 DNA sequence: TGTGCCAGCAGCTTGGCTGGAGGTCTTTCCTACGAGCAGTACTTC.

This clone occurred a few times. V is TRBV25-1 and J is TRBJ2-3, with D maybe TRBD1 (8 bases). V lost 5 bases to trimming and J lost 1 base, with 19 bases between them. The CDR3 has 17 residues. The germline gives CDR1 MGHDK, CDR2 SYGVNS. The CDR3 coding sequence is TGTGCCAGCAGTCCCCCGGACAGGGCGGGGGGCACAGATACGCAGTATTTT. Its translation is CASSPPDRAGGTDTQYF.

Only a few counts were recorded for this clone. The chain's CDR3 is CAIKGSGDYSYNEQFF. DNA of the CDR3: TGTGCCATCAAAGGCAGCGGGGACTACTCCTACAATGAGCAGTTCTTC. This chain connects TRBV10-3 to TRBJ2-1; the match to TRBD2 covers 7 bases. Germline CDR1 and CDR2: ENHRY and SYGVKD. The CDR3 spans 16 residues. Trimming took 7 bases from V and 0 from J; bases not matched to a gene: 9.

This clone was seen a few times. The V call is TRBV28, the J call TRBJ2-7; TRBD1 agrees at 12 bases. The germline V gene has CDR1 MDHEN and CDR2 SYDVKM. This CDR3 is 14 amino acids long. The ends lost 7 bases at V and 6 bases at J; junction bases unmatched: 7. CDR3 protein: CASNPGTGGGEQYF. The CDR3 nucleotides are TGTGCCAGCAATCCCGGGACAGGGGGCGGCGAGCAGTACTTC.

This clone was seen a handful of times. The V gene is TRBV5-4, the J gene TRBJ1-5; no reliable D call. The V end was cut by 4 bases, the J end by 6 bases, with 11 bases between. The V gene's germline CDR1 is SGHNT and CDR2 YYREEE (reference sequence). The CDR3 is made up of 13 amino acids. The CDR3 loop is CASSAEGGQPQHF. In DNA form, the CDR3 reads TGTGCCAGCAGCGCCGAGGGTGGTCAGCCCCAGCATTTT.

This clone was counted only a few times. The chain has TRBV6-5 and TRBJ2-1; the D gene is possibly TRBD2 (6 bases). With 0 bases removed from V and 6 bases from J, the gap between germline ends came to 15 bases. Germline V gene sequence: CDR1 MNHEY, CDR2 SVGAGI. This CDR3 is built from 16 residues. The CDR3 DNA is TGTGCCAGCAGTTACTCGGAGACTAGGCGAGGCAATGAGCAGTTCTTC. Encoded protein: CASSYSETRRGNEQFF.

The rearrangement uses TRBV5-4 and TRBJ2-2; maybe TRBD2 (5 bases). Trimming shortened V by 1 base and J by 7 bases, and 11 bases separated the two germline ends. Germline values: CDR1 SGHNT, CDR2 YYREEE (reference sequence). The CDR3 is 14 amino acids. The CDR3 DNA reads TGTGCCAGCAGCTTGCGGGATCCGAACGGGGAGCTGTTTTTT. Its translation: CASSLRDPNGELFF. Full variable domain (outside the CDR3, taken from reference TRBV5-4 and TRBJ2-2): ETGVTQSPTHLIKTRGQQVTLRCSSQSGHNTVSWYQQALGQGPQFIFQYYREEENGRGNFPPRFSGLQFPNYSSELNVNALELDDSALYLCASSLRDPNGELFFGEGSRLTVL.

This clone was counted a few times. The chain couples TRBV7-3 to TRBJ2-5; either TRBD1 or TRBD2 may supply D (5 bases each). There are 15 residues in the CDR3. Trimming cost V 1 base and J 4 bases, with 13 bases left between them. Looked up from germline, CDR1 is SGHTA and CDR2 is FQGTGA. The CDR3 sequence is CASSLIQGRGETQYF. The DNA for the CDR3 is TGTGCCAGCAGCTTAATCCAGGGCCGGGGAGAGACCCAGTACTTC.

This clone was seen only a few times. The V gene is TRBV5-1, the J gene TRBJ2-1; 7 bases match TRBD1. J gave up 9 bases and V 5 bases, and 2 bases lay outside the gene matches. The germline gives CDR1 SGHRS, CDR2 YFSETQ. The CDR3 has 11 residues. CDR3 amino acids: CASSRDSEQFF. CDR3 DNA: TGCGCCAGCAGTAGGGACAGTGAGCAGTTCTTC.

The chain couples TRBV18 to TRBJ1-2, with D uncertain. CDR3 length equals 13 residues. V was pared by 3 bases and J by 4 bases, with 9 bases between. Looked up from germline, CDR1 is KGHSH and CDR2 is LQKENI. This chain's CDR3 is CASSPQSIYGYTF. Here the CDR3 DNA reads TGTGCCAGCTCACCCCAATCCATCTATGGCTACACCTTC.

CDR3 sequence reads: CSVPAREHEQYF. Here the CDR3 DNA reads TGCAGCGTTCCGGCCAGGGAGCACGAGCAGTACTTC. The chain joins TRBV29-1 to TRBJ2-7, with D perhaps given as TRBD1 or TRBD2 (5 bases each). Trimming left V 5 bases short and J 5 bases short, with 13 bases between. The CDR3 runs 12 residues. Germline loops: CDR1 SQVTM, CDR2 ANQGSEA.

This sequence joins TRBV6-5 and TRBJ1-2; 9 nucleotides match TRBD1. Germline V lookup: CDR1 MNHEY, CDR2 SVGAGI. Losses at the gene ends were 6 bases for V and 8 bases for J; bases not matched to a gene: 7. The CDR3 contains 13 residues. The CDR3 DNA reads as TGTGCCAGCAGCCAAACAGGGGGCTGGGGCTACACCTTC. Residues: CASSQTGGWGYTF.

This clone was recorded a few times. The J gene is TRBJ1-5, the V gene TRBV4-3; D is uncertain. Germline V gene sequence: CDR1 LGHNA, CDR2 YSLEER. The CDR3 is made up of 15 amino acids. V dropped 0 bases and J dropped 3 bases, with 9 bases sitting between them. The CDR3 reads CASSQDWGINQPQHF. DNA for the CDR3: TGCGCCAGCAGCCAAGATTGGGGTATCAATCAGCCCCAGCATTTT.

This rearrangement joins TRBV7-9 to TRBJ2-3, with 9 bases aligning to TRBD2. The V gene end was trimmed by 4 bases and the J gene end by 5 bases; junction bases not matched to a gene: 7. The CDR3 sequence is 15 residues long. Germline CDR1 and CDR2: SEHNR and FQNEAQ (reference sequence). DNA for the CDR3: TGTGCCAGCAGCTACCAGGCGGGAGGGGTAGATACGCAGTATTTT. It is translated as CASSYQAGGVDTQYF.

This clone was seen a few times. In the same sample, other DNA sequences code for this CDR3. The rearrangement joins TRBV6-5 to TRBJ1-2; weak D call: TRBD1 (6 bases). CDR3 length: 14 residues. Trimming took off 2 bases at V and 8 bases at J, with 15 bases between the two ends. Germline V lookup: CDR1 MNHEY, CDR2 SVGAGI. CDR3: CASSYGAGAYGYTF. The CDR3 DNA reads as TGTGCCAGCAGTTACGGGGCAGGGGCGTACGGCTACACCTTC.

This chain uses TRBV9 with TRBJ1-6; 7 bases line up with TRBD1. This CDR3 is built from 19 residues. Germline CDR1 and CDR2: SGDLS and YYNGEE. Unmatched junction bases numbered 14, after V lost 0 bases and J lost 5 bases. CDR3 region: CASSVGRGRGQGDNSPLHF. The CDR3 DNA reads TGTGCCAGCAGCGTAGGCCGGGGAAGGGGGCAAGGGGATAATTCACCCCTCCACTTT.

This chain links TRBV18 with TRBJ2-3; D is unresolved. The CDR3 is made up of 14 amino acids. CDR1 KGHSH and CDR2 LQKENI come from the germline V gene. Trimming removed 1 base at V and 0 bases at J, with 5 bases between. CDR3 sequence (DNA): TGTGCCAGCTCACCACGTTTGAGCACAGATACGCAGTATTTT. Its protein is CASSPRLSTDTQYF.